Listed below are T cell receptor beta chains from one sample, sequenced in a study of cytomegalovirus exposure and HLA in healthy donors. TCRdb's table, derived via immunoSEQ multiplex PCR, lists solely in-frame clones and lacks some. The data hold 110,000 to 150,000 clones, with roughly 80% observed a single time. Sequencing used PBMCs. These receptor sequences come from a female donor in good health and CMV-seronegative. The CDR3 runs from the conserved cysteine through the conserved F or W. The order of the fields is CDR3 DNA, CDR3 protein, D gene, clone size, J gene, V gene. A D gene is named only where the DNA matches it firmly. A clone size is listed for some rows: how often the clone was seen (once, few, many), or a class if it is expanded.

CDR3 DNA: TGCGCCAGCAGCTTGTCTTTAACAGCCGGGGGCACAGATACGCAGTATTTT
CDR3 protein: CASSLSLTAGGTDTQYF
D gene: .
clone size: .
J gene: TRBJ2-3
V gene: TRBV5-1

CDR3 DNA: TGCGCCAGCAGCCACCCACCTAGCGGTTCCCCCTACGAGCAGTACTTC
CDR3 protein: CASSHPPSGSPYEQYF
D gene: TRBD2
clone size: .
J gene: TRBJ2-7
V gene: TRBV4-1

CDR3 DNA: TGTGCCAGCAGCGTAGTCCCTAGCGGAGACCAAGAGACCCAGTACTTC
CDR3 protein: CASSVVPSGDQETQYF
D gene: TRBD2
clone size: .
J gene: TRBJ2-5
V gene: TRBV9

CDR3 DNA: TGTGCCAGCAGCCCGGGACAGTTGAACACTGAAGCTTTCTTT
CDR3 protein: CASSPGQLNTEAFF
D gene: TRBD1
clone size: .
J gene: TRBJ1-1
V gene: TRBV28

CDR3 DNA: TGTGCCAGCAGTGGACAGACTAGTTTATGGGAGACCCAGTACTTC
CDR3 protein: CASSGQTSLWETQYF
D gene: .
clone size: .
J gene: TRBJ2-5
V gene: TRBV2

CDR3 DNA: TGCGCCAGCAGCCAAGAACCTGCGCACTCCTCCTACGAGCAGTACTTC
CDR3 protein: CASSQEPAHSSYEQYF
D gene: .
clone size: .
J gene: TRBJ2-7
V gene: TRBV4-1

CDR3 DNA: TGTGCCGGCGGGGACAGCAATCAGCCCCAGCATTTT
CDR3 protein: CAGGDSNQPQHF
D gene: .
clone size: .
J gene: TRBJ1-5
V gene: TRBV6-6

CDR3 DNA: TGTGCCAGCAGTTACGGCGGGAGTCACTACAATGAGCAGTTCTTC
CDR3 protein: CASSYGGSHYNEQFF
D gene: TRBD2
clone size: .
J gene: TRBJ2-1
V gene: TRBV6-6

CDR3 DNA: TGCGCCAGCAGCCCCAGAGACAGGGACTATGGCTACACCTTC
CDR3 protein: CASSPRDRDYGYTF
D gene: TRBD1
clone size: .
J gene: TRBJ1-2
V gene: TRBV5-1

CDR3 DNA: TGCGCCAGCAGCTTGGCGGTGGGTGGACTAGCGGACACCGGGGAGCTGTTTTTT
CDR3 protein: CASSLAVGGLADTGELFF
D gene: TRBD2
clone size: .
J gene: TRBJ2-2
V gene: TRBV5-1

CDR3 DNA: TGCAGCGCTGGGGACAGAGCAAAGTTCTTC
CDR3 protein: CSAGDRAKFF
D gene: TRBD1
clone size: once
J gene: TRBJ2-1
V gene: TRBV29-1

CDR3 DNA: TGCGCCAGCAGCCAAGAAGGGGCGGGAAACAATGAGCAGTTCTTC
CDR3 protein: CASSQEGAGNNEQFF
D gene: .
clone size: .
J gene: TRBJ2-1
V gene: TRBV4-1

CDR3 DNA: TGTGCCAGCAGCCCCGGGACTAGCCCGTTCTTC
CDR3 protein: CASSPGTSPFF
D gene: TRBD2
clone size: .
J gene: TRBJ2-1
V gene: TRBV6-1

CDR3 DNA: TGCAGCGGTGGGACAACAGGGAACACTGAAGCTTTCTTT
CDR3 protein: CSGGTTGNTEAFF
D gene: .
clone size: .
J gene: TRBJ1-1
V gene: TRBV29-1

CDR3 DNA: TGCGCCAGCAGTGAGTCTCCGGGAGCTTTTGGTACCTACGAGCAGTACTTC
CDR3 protein: CASSESPGAFGTYEQYF
D gene: .
clone size: few
J gene: TRBJ2-7
V gene: TRBV10-2

CDR3 DNA: TGTGCCAGCAGCCCTAGAGCGTCAACTAATGAAAAACTGTTTTTT
CDR3 protein: CASSPRASTNEKLFF
D gene: .
clone size: .
J gene: TRBJ1-4
V gene: TRBV14

CDR3 DNA: TGTGCCAGCAGTGGGGCAGGGGTGGGGTGGGGCCAGTACTTC
CDR3 protein: CASSGAGVGWGQYF
D gene: .
clone size: .
J gene: TRBJ2-5
V gene: TRBV6-1

CDR3 DNA: TGCAGCGTTGGCAGGAACCGTGGCTACACCTTC
CDR3 protein: CSVGRNRGYTF
D gene: .
clone size: .
J gene: TRBJ1-2
V gene: TRBV29-1

CDR3 DNA: TGTGCCAGCAGCTCGACAGTGTACCAAGAGACCCAGTACTTC
CDR3 protein: CASSSTVYQETQYF
D gene: .
clone size: .
J gene: TRBJ2-5
V gene: TRBV13

CDR3 DNA: TGTGCCAGCAGGCCAGAAAGGACAGGGGTCAATGAGCAGTTCTTC
CDR3 protein: CASRPERTGVNEQFF
D gene: TRBD1
clone size: .
J gene: TRBJ2-1
V gene: TRBV28

CDR3 DNA: TGTGCCAGCAGTTCCCGGGGGAGCCCCTATGGCTACACCTTC
CDR3 protein: CASSSRGSPYGYTF
D gene: .
clone size: .
J gene: TRBJ1-2
V gene: TRBV27

CDR3 DNA: TGTGCCAGCAGCTCCCGAAGAGGGCACGAGCAGTACTTC
CDR3 protein: CASSSRRGHEQYF
D gene: .
clone size: few
J gene: TRBJ2-7
V gene: TRBV21-1

CDR3 DNA: TGTGCCAGCAGTGAGGAAACTATACCTTACAATGAGCAGTTCTTC
CDR3 protein: CASSEETIPYNEQFF
D gene: .
clone size: .
J gene: TRBJ2-1
V gene: TRBV6-1

CDR3 DNA: TGTGCCAGCAGTTACTCCGGGAGCGGGAGGTTCTACGAGCAGTACTTC
CDR3 protein: CASSYSGSGRFYEQYF
D gene: TRBD2
clone size: .
J gene: TRBJ2-7
V gene: TRBV6-5

CDR3 DNA: TGTGCCGGTAGCGGGAGGTTGTCAGATACGCAGTATTTT
CDR3 protein: CAGSGRLSDTQYF
D gene: TRBD2
clone size: .
J gene: TRBJ2-3
V gene: TRBV2

CDR3 DNA: TGCGCCACTTCATGGGGGACAGGGCGCACTGGGGCCAACGTCCTGACTTTC
CDR3 protein: CATSWGTGRTGANVLTF
D gene: TRBD1
clone size: .
J gene: TRBJ2-6
V gene: TRBV5-1

CDR3 DNA: TGCGCCAGCAGCCAAGATAACTGGTCTGGAAACACCATATATTTT
CDR3 protein: CASSQDNWSGNTIYF
D gene: .
clone size: .
J gene: TRBJ1-3
V gene: TRBV4-1

CDR3 DNA: TGTGCCAGCAGCCCTCGACCGGGACAGGGGTATGGCTACACCTTC
CDR3 protein: CASSPRPGQGYGYTF
D gene: TRBD1
clone size: once
J gene: TRBJ1-2
V gene: TRBV9

CDR3 DNA: TGTGCCAGCAAAAAGGACTCGACGGGGGAAAAACTGTTTTTT
CDR3 protein: CASKKDSTGEKLFF
D gene: .
clone size: .
J gene: TRBJ1-4
V gene: TRBV2

CDR3 DNA: TGTGCCAGCAGCAGAGACAGGGGGCCCTACAATGAGCAGTTCTTC
CDR3 protein: CASSRDRGPYNEQFF
D gene: TRBD1
clone size: .
J gene: TRBJ2-1
V gene: TRBV7-9

CDR3 DNA: TGTGCCACCAGCAGAGCTCCGGGGGACGGTGGAAACACCATATATTTT
CDR3 protein: CATSRAPGDGGNTIYF
D gene: .
clone size: .
J gene: TRBJ1-3
V gene: TRBV15

CDR3 DNA: TGTGCCAGCAGTTTATCCGCCTCCTTGAGTACGCAGTATTTT
CDR3 protein: CASSLSASLSTQYF
D gene: .
clone size: .
J gene: TRBJ2-3
V gene: TRBV27

CDR3 DNA: TGTGCCAGCAGTTTATCGGCTAGCAATGAGCAGTTCTTC
CDR3 protein: CASSLSASNEQFF
D gene: .
clone size: once
J gene: TRBJ2-1
V gene: TRBV27

CDR3 DNA: TGCAGCGTTGAAGATCCCCAAGGGGGTAGCACAGATACGCAGTATTTT
CDR3 protein: CSVEDPQGGSTDTQYF
D gene: .
clone size: .
J gene: TRBJ2-3
V gene: TRBV29-1

CDR3 DNA: TGTGCCAGCAGCTTAGTTACAGGGTTAGGTAGCACTGAAGCTTTCTTT
CDR3 protein: CASSLVTGLGSTEAFF
D gene: .
clone size: .
J gene: TRBJ1-1
V gene: TRBV7-6

CDR3 DNA: TGTGCCAGCAGCTGGACAGATAGCACAGATACGCAGTATTTT
CDR3 protein: CASSWTDSTDTQYF
D gene: .
clone size: .
J gene: TRBJ2-3
V gene: TRBV7-9

CDR3 DNA: TGTGCCAGCAGTACAGGGAACACTGAAGCTTTCTTT
CDR3 protein: CASSTGNTEAFF
D gene: .
clone size: few
J gene: TRBJ1-1
V gene: TRBV6-5

CDR3 DNA: TGCGCCAGCAGCTCTTTAGCGGGAGGGCCTACGGGTGGAGAGACCCAGTACTTC
CDR3 protein: CASSSLAGGPTGGETQYF
D gene: TRBD2
clone size: once
J gene: TRBJ2-5
V gene: TRBV5-1

CDR3 DNA: TGTGCCAGTAGCGCCAACAGGGGAGGCTACACCTTC
CDR3 protein: CASSANRGGYTF
D gene: TRBD1
clone size: .
J gene: TRBJ1-2
V gene: TRBV14

CDR3 DNA: TGCGCCAGCAGCACGGACAGGGGGCGGTACGAGCAGTACTTC
CDR3 protein: CASSTDRGRYEQYF
D gene: TRBD1
clone size: .
J gene: TRBJ2-7
V gene: TRBV5-1

CDR3 DNA: TGTGCCAGCAGCCACCTCGGTGCGGGTCGCACGCAGTATTTT
CDR3 protein: CASSHLGAGRTQYF
D gene: .
clone size: few
J gene: TRBJ2-3
V gene: TRBV7-2

CDR3 DNA: TGTGCCAGCAGCCAAACCGGGACTAGATGGAATGAGCAGTTCTTC
CDR3 protein: CASSQTGTRWNEQFF
D gene: TRBD2
clone size: .
J gene: TRBJ2-1
V gene: TRBV11-3

CDR3 DNA: TGTGCCAGCACTGACCCTCGGGGTACCCACTACGAGCAGTACTTC
CDR3 protein: CASTDPRGTHYEQYF
D gene: .
clone size: .
J gene: TRBJ2-7
V gene: TRBV6-1

CDR3 DNA: TGTGCCAGCAGCCAGGGGGGTTCGGGTGCCTACAATGAGCAGTTCTTC
CDR3 protein: CASSQGGSGAYNEQFF
D gene: .
clone size: once
J gene: TRBJ2-1
V gene: TRBV7-2

CDR3 DNA: TGCAGTGCGAGGTGGAATTATGGCTACACCTTC
CDR3 protein: CSARWNYGYTF
D gene: .
clone size: .
J gene: TRBJ1-2
V gene: TRBV20-1

CDR3 DNA: TGTGCCAGCAGCGTGGGACAGGGAGGTAACTATGGCTACACCTTC
CDR3 protein: CASSVGQGGNYGYTF
D gene: TRBD1
clone size: .
J gene: TRBJ1-2
V gene: TRBV9

CDR3 DNA: TGTGCCAGCAGTTACTCGGGACTAGCTATCAACGAGCAGTACTTC
CDR3 protein: CASSYSGLAINEQYF
D gene: TRBD2
clone size: .
J gene: TRBJ2-7
V gene: TRBV6-5

CDR3 DNA: TGTGCCAGCAGCTATACAGGGGCCTCTGGAAACACCATATATTTT
CDR3 protein: CASSYTGASGNTIYF
D gene: TRBD1
clone size: .
J gene: TRBJ1-3
V gene: TRBV7-3

CDR3 DNA: TGTGCCAGCAGCTTGACAGGGAACACTGAAGCTTTCTTT
CDR3 protein: CASSLTGNTEAFF
D gene: .
clone size: .
J gene: TRBJ1-1
V gene: TRBV11-3

CDR3 DNA: TGCGCCAGCAGCCTCGCCTATAGCTCTGGGGCCAACGTCCTGACTTTC
CDR3 protein: CASSLAYSSGANVLTF
D gene: .
clone size: .
J gene: TRBJ2-6
V gene: TRBV5-1

CDR3 DNA: TGTGCCTGGACTGAGACAGGGAACACCGGGGAGCTGTTTTTT
CDR3 protein: CAWTETGNTGELFF
D gene: .
clone size: .
J gene: TRBJ2-2
V gene: TRBV30

CDR3 DNA: TGTGCCAGCAGAACGAGGGACAGGTCGAACACTGAAGCTTTCTTT
CDR3 protein: CASRTRDRSNTEAFF
D gene: TRBD1
clone size: .
J gene: TRBJ1-1
V gene: TRBV6-1

CDR3 DNA: TGCGCCAGCAGCCAACTAGCGGGAGGGCAAAGCTCCTACAATGAGCAGTTCTTC
CDR3 protein: CASSQLAGGQSSYNEQFF
D gene: TRBD2
clone size: .
J gene: TRBJ2-1
V gene: TRBV4-1

CDR3 DNA: TGTGCCAGCAGCCCTGGGGGGGGTTACAATGAGCAGTTCTTC
CDR3 protein: CASSPGGGYNEQFF
D gene: TRBD2
clone size: .
J gene: TRBJ2-1
V gene: TRBV6-6

CDR3 DNA: TGTGCCAGCACCTTACAGGGAACAAGCGGCTACACCTTC
CDR3 protein: CASTLQGTSGYTF
D gene: .
clone size: .
J gene: TRBJ1-2
V gene: TRBV28